The clone carrying this TCR beta chain was seen ten or more times. Its matching antigen is unknown. V shed 0 bases and J 5 bases; nucleotides not matched to a gene: 0. Germline CDR1 is SGHRS and CDR2 is YFSETQ. The CDR3 is 14 residues long. Each CDR3 protein gets one entry after TCRdb re-called the 5' RACE reads with MiXCR. The table lists around 140,000 distinct CDR3 sequences, around 10% of them singletons. The record originates from a study of CD8 T cells in ankylosing spondylitis. Overall study results and limits: Significantly higher representation of disease-linked clones was reported for matched ankylosing spondylitis synovial fluid.

Sample: blood, either unsorted or a sorted T cell fraction (not recorded which). This TCR was recovered from a female donor with ankylosing spondylitis or in good health (not recorded which). This chain joins TRBV5-1 and TRBJ2-3, with TRBD1 identical over 10 bases. The CDR3 coding sequence is TGCGCCAGCAGCTTGGGGGACAGGGGAGATACGCAGTATTTT. Encoded protein: CASSLGDRGDTQYF.